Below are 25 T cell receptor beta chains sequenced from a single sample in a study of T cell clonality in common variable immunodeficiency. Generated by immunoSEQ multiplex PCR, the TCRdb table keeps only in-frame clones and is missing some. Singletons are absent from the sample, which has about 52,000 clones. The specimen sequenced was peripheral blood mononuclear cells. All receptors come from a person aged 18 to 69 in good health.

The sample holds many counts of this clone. CDR3 amino acids: CASSSRQGIYEQYF. The sequenced part of the CDR3 DNA is TGTGCCAGCAGCTCACGACAGGGTATCTACGAG. This sequence joins TRBV7-8 and TRBJ2-7, with 7 positions matching TRBD1. The sequence runs out 3 residues before the end of the CDR3; the remainder is reconstructed from the germline J gene. The CDR3 consists of 14 residues. Germline V gene lookup returns CDR1 SGHVS and CDR2 FQNEAQ. V lost 4 bases and J lost 3; bases outside the gene matches: 6.

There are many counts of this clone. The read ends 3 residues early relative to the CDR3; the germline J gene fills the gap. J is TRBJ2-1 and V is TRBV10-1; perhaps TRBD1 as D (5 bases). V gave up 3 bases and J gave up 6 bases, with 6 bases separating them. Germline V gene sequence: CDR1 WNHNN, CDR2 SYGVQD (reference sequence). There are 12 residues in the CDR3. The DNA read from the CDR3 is TGCGCCAGCAGTGACAGGGTCAATGAG. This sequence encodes CASSDRVNE. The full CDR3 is CASSDRVNEQFF.

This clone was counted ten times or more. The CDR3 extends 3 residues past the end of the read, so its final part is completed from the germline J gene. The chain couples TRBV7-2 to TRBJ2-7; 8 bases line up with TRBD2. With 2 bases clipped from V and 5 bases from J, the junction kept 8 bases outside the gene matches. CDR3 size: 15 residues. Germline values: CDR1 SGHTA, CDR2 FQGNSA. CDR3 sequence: CASSLQSGSFDEQYF. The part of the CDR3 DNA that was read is TGTGCCAGCAGCTTACAGAGCGGGAGCTTTGACGAG.

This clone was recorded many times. The CDR3 bases that were read are TGCGCCAGCAGACCTACACAGAGCACTTCCTATGGC. Encoded protein: CASRPTQSTSYG. The CDR3 in its entirety is CASRPTQSTSYGYTF. The chain links TRBV5-1 to TRBJ1-2; D is uncertain. Read sequence stops 3 residues before the CDR3 end, and the germline J gene provides the missing end. From germline, CDR1 is SGHRS and CDR2 YFSETQ. The CDR3 has 15 residues. The germline V and J ends were trimmed by 5 bases and 4 bases, with 18 bases remaining between them.

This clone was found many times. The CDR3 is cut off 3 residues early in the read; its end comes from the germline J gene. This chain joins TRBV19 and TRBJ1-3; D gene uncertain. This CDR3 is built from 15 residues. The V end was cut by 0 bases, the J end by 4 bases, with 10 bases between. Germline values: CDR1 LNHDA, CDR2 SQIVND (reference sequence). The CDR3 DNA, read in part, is TGTGCCAGTAGTATAGATGAGGCACCCGGAAACACC. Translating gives CASSIDEAPGNT. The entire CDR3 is CASSIDEAPGNTIYF.

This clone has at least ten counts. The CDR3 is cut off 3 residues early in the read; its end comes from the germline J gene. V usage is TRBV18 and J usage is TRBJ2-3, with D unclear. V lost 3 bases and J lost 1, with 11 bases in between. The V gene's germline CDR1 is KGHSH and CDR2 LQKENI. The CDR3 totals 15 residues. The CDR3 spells CASSPNSGGTDTQYF. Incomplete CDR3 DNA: TGTGCCAGCTCACCGAACTCTGGTGGCACAGATACG.

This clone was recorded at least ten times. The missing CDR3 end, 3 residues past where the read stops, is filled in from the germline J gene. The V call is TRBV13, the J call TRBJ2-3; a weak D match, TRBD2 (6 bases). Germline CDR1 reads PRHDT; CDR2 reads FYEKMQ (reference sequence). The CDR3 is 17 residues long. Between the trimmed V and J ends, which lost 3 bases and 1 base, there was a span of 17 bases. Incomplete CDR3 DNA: TGTGCCAGCAGCTTCGGGGTGGCGGGGTGGGGCACAGATACG. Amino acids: CASSFGVAGWGTDT. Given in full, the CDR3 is CASSFGVAGWGTDTQYF.

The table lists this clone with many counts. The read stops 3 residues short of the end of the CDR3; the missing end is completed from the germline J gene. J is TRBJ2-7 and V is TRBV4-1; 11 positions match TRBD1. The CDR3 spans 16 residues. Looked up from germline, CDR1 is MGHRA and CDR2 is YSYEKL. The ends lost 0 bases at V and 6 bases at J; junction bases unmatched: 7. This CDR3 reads CASSQDSGDRGIEQYF. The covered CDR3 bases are TGCGCCAGCAGCCAAGATTCAGGGGACAGGGGGATCGAG.

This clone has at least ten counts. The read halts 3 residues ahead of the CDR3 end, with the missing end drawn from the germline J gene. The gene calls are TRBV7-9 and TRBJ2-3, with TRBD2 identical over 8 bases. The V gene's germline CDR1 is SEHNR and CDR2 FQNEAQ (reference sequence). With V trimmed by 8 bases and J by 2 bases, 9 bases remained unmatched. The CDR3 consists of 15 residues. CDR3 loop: CASGTLAGLTDTQYF. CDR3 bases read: TGTGCCAGCGGAACCCTAGCGGGCCTCACAGATACG. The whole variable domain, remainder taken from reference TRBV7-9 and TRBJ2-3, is DTGVSQNPRHKITKRGQNVTFRCDPISEHNRLYWYRQTLGQGPEFLTYFQNEAQLEKSRLLSDRFSAERPKGSFSTLEIQRTEQGDSAMYLCASGTLAGLTDTQYFGPGTRLTVL.

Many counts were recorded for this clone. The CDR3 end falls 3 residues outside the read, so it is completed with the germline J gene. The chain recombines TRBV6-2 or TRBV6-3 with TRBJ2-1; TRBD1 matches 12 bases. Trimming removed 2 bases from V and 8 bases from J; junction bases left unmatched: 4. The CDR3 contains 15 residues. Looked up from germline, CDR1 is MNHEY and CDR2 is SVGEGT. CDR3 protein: CASSYDGTGGHEQFF. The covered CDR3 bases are TGTGCCAGCAGTTACGACGGGACAGGGGGCCATGAG.

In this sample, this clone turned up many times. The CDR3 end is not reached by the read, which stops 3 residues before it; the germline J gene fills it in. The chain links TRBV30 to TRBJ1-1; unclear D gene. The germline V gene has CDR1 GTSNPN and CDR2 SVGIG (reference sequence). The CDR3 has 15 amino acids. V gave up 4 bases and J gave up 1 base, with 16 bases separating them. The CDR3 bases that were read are TGTGCCTGGACGGTCGGAGCAGGTTCGAACACTGAA. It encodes CAWTVGAGSNTE. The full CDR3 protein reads CAWTVGAGSNTEAFF.

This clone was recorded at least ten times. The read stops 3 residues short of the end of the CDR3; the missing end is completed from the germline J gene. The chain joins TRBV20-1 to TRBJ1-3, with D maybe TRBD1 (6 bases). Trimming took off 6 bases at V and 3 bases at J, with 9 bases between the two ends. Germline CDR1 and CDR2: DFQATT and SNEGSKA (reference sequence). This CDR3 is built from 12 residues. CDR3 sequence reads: CSAGGNGNTIYF. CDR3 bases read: TGCAGTGCAGGGGGAAATGGAAACACC.

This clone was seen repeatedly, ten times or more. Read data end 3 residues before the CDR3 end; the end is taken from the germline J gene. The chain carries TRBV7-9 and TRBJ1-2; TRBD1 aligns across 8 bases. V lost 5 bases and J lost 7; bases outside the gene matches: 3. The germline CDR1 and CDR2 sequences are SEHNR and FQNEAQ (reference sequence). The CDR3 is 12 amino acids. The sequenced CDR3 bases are TGTGCCAGCAGCGCAGGGGGCGCTGGC. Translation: CASSAGGAG. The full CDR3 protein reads CASSAGGAGYTF.

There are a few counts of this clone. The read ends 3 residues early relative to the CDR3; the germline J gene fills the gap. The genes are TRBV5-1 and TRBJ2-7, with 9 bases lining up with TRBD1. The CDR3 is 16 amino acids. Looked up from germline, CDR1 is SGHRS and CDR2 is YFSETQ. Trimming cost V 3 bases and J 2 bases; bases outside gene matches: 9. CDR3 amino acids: CASSWDRDRGAYEQYF. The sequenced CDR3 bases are TGCGCCAGCAGCTGGGACAGGGATAGGGGGGCCTACGAG.

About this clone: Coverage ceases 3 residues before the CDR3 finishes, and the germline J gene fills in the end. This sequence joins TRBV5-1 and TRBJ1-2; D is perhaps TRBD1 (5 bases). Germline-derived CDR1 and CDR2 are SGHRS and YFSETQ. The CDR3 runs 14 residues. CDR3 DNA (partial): TGCGCCAGCAGCTTGGAGGGGCCTACAGATACC. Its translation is CASSLEGPTDT. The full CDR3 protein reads CASSLEGPTDTYTF.

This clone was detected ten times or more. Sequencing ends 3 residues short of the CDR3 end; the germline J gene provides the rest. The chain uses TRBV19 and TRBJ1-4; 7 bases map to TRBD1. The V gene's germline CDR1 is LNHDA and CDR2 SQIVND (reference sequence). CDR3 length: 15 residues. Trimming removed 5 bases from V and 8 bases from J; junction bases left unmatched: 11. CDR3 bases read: TGTGCCAGTAGTGCCGGGACAGCCTTATCCGAAAAA. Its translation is CASSAGTALSEK. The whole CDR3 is CASSAGTALSEKLFF. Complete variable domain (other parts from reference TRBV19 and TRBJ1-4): DGGITQSPKYLFRKEGQNVTLSCEQNLNHDAMYWYRQDPGQGLRLIYYSQIVNDFQKGDIAEGYSVSREKKESFPLTVTSAQKNPTAFYLCASSAGTALSEKLFFGSGTQLSVL.

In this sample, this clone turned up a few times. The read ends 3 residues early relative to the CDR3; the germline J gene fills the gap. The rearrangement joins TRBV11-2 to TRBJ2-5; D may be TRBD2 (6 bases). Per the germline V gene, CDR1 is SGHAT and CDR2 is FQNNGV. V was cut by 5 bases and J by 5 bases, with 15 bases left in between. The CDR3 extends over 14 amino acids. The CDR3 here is CASSPWTNWETQYF. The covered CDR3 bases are TGTGCCAGCAGCCCCTGGACTAATTGGGAGACC.

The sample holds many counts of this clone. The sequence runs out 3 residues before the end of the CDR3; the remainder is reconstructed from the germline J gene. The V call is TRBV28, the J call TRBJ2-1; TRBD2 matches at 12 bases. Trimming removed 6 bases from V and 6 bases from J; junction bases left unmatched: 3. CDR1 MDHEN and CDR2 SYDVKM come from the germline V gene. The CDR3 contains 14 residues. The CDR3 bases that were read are TGTGCCAGCAGGCCTAGCGGGGGGGCCAATGAG. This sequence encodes CASRPSGGANE. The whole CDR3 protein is CASRPSGGANEQFF.

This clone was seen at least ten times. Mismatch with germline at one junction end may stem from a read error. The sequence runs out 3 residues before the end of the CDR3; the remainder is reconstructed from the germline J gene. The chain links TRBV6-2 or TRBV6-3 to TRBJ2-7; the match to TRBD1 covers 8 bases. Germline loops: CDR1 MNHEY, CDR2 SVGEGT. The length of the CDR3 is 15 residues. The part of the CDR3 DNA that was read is TGTGCCAGCAGTTACGGGGACAGGACCTCCGACGAG. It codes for CASSYGDRTSDE. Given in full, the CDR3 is CASSYGDRTSDEQYF.

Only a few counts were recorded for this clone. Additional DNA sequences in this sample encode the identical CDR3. The sequenced part of the CDR3 DNA is TGTGCCAGCTCCCCAGCTAGTACCGGGACTAGCGGGGGGGATGAG. Residues: CASSPASTGTSGGDE. The full CDR3 is CASSPASTGTSGGDEQFF. The V gene is TRBV18, the J gene TRBJ2-1; 16 positions match TRBD2. From the germline J gene comes the end of the CDR3, since the read stops 3 residues before it. Germline values: CDR1 KGHSH, CDR2 LQKENI. The CDR3 is made up of 18 amino acids. With 6 bases clipped from V and 8 bases from J, the junction kept 13 bases outside the gene matches.

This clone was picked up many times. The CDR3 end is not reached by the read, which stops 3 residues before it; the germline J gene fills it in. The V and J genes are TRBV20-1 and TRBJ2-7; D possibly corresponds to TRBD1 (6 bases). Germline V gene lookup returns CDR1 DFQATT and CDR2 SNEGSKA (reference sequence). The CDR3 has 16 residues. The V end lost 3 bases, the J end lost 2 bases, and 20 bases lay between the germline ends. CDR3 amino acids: CSASNRDLILPYEQYF. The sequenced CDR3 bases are TGCAGTGCTAGCAACAGGGACCTTATCCTGCCCTACGAG.

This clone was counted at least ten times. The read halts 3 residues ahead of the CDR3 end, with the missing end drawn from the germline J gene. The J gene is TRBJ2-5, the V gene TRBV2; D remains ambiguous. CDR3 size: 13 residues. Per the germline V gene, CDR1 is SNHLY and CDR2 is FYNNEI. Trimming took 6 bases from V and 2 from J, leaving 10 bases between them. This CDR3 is CASRPPIQETQYF. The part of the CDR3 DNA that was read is TGTGCCAGCAGACCTCCTATTCAAGAGACC.

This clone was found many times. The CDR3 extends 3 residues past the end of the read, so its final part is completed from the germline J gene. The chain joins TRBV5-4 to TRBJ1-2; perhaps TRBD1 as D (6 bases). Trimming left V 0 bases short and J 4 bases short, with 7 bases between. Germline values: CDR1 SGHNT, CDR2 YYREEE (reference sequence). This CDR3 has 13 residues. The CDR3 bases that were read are TGTGCCAGCAGCTTGGACAGGGCCTATGGC. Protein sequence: CASSLDRAYG. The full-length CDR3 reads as CASSLDRAYGYTF. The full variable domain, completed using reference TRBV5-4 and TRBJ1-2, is ETGVTQSPTHLIKTRGQQVTLRCSSQSGHNTVSWYQQALGQGPQFIFQYYREEENGRGNFPPRFSGLQFPNYSSELNVNALELDDSALYLCASSLDRAYGYTFGSGTRLTVV.

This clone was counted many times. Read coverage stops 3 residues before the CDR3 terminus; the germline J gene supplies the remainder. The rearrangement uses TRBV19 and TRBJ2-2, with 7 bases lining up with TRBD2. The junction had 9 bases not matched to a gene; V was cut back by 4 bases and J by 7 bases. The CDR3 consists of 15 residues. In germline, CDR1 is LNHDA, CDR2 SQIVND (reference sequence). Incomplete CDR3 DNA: TGTGCCAGTAGTAGTCTGCGGGAGCTGGACGGGGAG. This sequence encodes CASSSLRELDGE. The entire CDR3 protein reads CASSSLRELDGELFF. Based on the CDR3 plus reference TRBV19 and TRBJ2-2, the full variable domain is DGGITQSPKYLFRKEGQNVTLSCEQNLNHDAMYWYRQDPGQGLRLIYYSQIVNDFQKGDIAEGYSVSREKKESFPLTVTSAQKNPTAFYLCASSSLRELDGELFFGEGSRLTVL.

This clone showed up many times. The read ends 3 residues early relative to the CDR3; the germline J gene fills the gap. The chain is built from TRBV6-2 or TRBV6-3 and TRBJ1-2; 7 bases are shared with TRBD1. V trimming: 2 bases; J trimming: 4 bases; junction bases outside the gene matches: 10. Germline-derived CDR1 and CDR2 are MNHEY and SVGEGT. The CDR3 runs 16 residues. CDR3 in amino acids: CASSYPPRQGAYGYTF. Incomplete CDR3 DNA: TGTGCCAGCAGTTACCCCCCTCGACAGGGCGCCTATGGC.